These 5 T cell receptor beta chains came from one sample sequenced in a study of T cell repertoires in ileal Crohn's disease. Assay: immunoSEQ multiplex PCR; the TCRdb copy retains only in-frame clones and omits some. The sample shows about 11,000 clones, roughly 84% of them seen only once. Time point: inflamed ileum from the surgical specimen. Sequencing used ileal tissue. All receptors come from an adult with Crohn's disease.

As to this clone: The sample holds other DNA sequences that translate to the same CDR3. This chain connects TRBV27 to TRBJ1-3; TRBD1 is a possible D gene (5 bases). This CDR3 has 14 residues. Germline V gene sequence: CDR1 MNHEY, CDR2 SMNVEV (reference sequence). Trimming shortened V by 5 bases and J by 4 bases, and 12 bases separated the two germline ends. DNA of the CDR3: TGTGCCAGCAGTCCAAGGGGCTCAGGAAACACCATATATTTT. This translates into CASSPRGSGNTIYF.

V and J are TRBV5-8 and TRBJ1-5; D ambiguous. The length of the CDR3 is 13 residues. The germline V gene encodes CDR1 SGHTS and CDR2 YDEGEE. The V end lost 1 base, the J end lost 5 bases, and 7 bases lay between the germline ends. CDR3 protein: CASSLRRDQPQHF. DNA of the CDR3: TGTGCCAGCAGCTTGCGAAGGGATCAGCCCCAGCATTTT. The entire variable domain, with the rest obtained from reference TRBV5-8 and TRBJ1-5, is as follows: EAGVTQSPTHLIKTRGQQATLRCSPISGHTSVYWYQQALGLGLQFLLWYDEGEERNRGNFPPRFSGRQFPNYSSELNVNALELEDSALYLCASSLRRDQPQHFGDGTRLSIL.

DNA of the CDR3: TGTGCCAGCAGCGGAGGGGGCGTTTATAATTCACCCCTCCACTTT. Translating it yields CASSGGGVYNSPLHF. The chain combines TRBV28 with TRBJ1-6; 7 bases map to TRBD1. Looked up from germline, CDR1 is MDHEN and CDR2 is SYDVKM. This CDR3 has 15 residues. With V trimmed by 6 bases and J by 4 bases, 6 bases remained unmatched.

This clone is classed as medium-sized. CDR3 in DNA: TGTGCCAGCAGCTGTAAATCGAACACTGAAGCTTTCTTT. Its protein product is CASSCKSNTEAFF. The chain uses TRBV7-9 and TRBJ1-1; no reliable D call. Trimming left V 4 bases short and J 1 base short, with 7 bases between. This CDR3 region has 13 residues. Per the germline V gene, CDR1 is SEHNR and CDR2 is FQNEAQ (reference sequence).

The count of this clone is one. The chain is built from TRBV7-9 and TRBJ2-3; 7 positions match TRBD2. The trim removed 8 bases at V and 6 bases at J, leaving 2 bases unmatched. CDR3 length equals 11 residues. CDR1 and CDR2 (germline): SEHNR, FQNEAQ (reference sequence). CDR3 DNA: TGTGCCAGCGGGCGGGAGGATACGCAGTATTTT. Protein: CASGREDTQYF.